This entry lists 7 T cell receptor beta chains sequenced from one sample in a study of blood T cell repertoires in COVID-19. The table came from immunoSEQ multiplex PCR; TCRdb's copy has only in-frame clones and leaves some out. Here the sample spans 100,000 to 150,000 clones, over 75% being singletons. The specimen was peripheral blood. These receptor sequences come from a woman aged 70-85 years with acute or convalescent COVID-19.

This clone showed up just once. This chain joins TRBV7-3 and TRBJ1-5, with TRBD1 matching over 9 bases. Germline CDR1 is SGHTA and CDR2 is FQGTGA. V trimming: 2 bases; J trimming: 0 bases; junction bases outside the gene matches: 5. The length of the CDR3 is 17 residues. The CDR3 DNA reads TGTGCCAGCAGCTTACAAGACAGGGGGTATAGCAATCAGCCCCAGCATTTT. Protein product: CASSLQDRGYSNQPQHF.

The table lists this clone with a count of one. The rearrangement uses TRBV18 and TRBJ2-7; 9 nucleotides agree with TRBD1. The CDR3 is 14 amino acids. J was trimmed by 7 bases and V by 1 base; bases with no gene match: 5. Germline loops: CDR1 KGHSH, CDR2 LQKENI. The DNA for the CDR3 is TGTGCCAGCTCACCACGGACAGGGGTGGAGGAGCAGTACTTC. Translated, it gives CASSPRTGVEEQYF. Together with reference TRBV18 and TRBJ2-7, the CDR3 gives the full variable domain: NAGVMQNPRHLVRRRGQEARLRCSPMKGHSHVYWYRQLPEEGLKFMVYLQKENIIDESGMPKERFSAEFPKEGPSILRIQQVVRGDSAAYFCASSPRTGVEEQYFGPGTRLTVT.

In this sample, this clone turned up a few times. The chain is built from TRBV19 and TRBJ1-1; the match to TRBD1 covers 7 bases. Germline CDR1 reads LNHDA; CDR2 reads SQIVND (reference sequence). The CDR3 spans 14 residues. After removal of 10 bases from V and 4 bases from J, the junction contained 12 bases not matched to a gene. The chain's CDR3 is CATETGYGGTEAFF. The CDR3 DNA follows: TGTGCCACCGAGACAGGGTATGGTGGCACTGAAGCTTTCTTT.

This clone was recorded a few times. This sequence joins TRBV18 and TRBJ1-6; D is ambiguous. V was shortened by 3 bases and J by 12 bases, with 9 bases between the two germline ends. The CDR3 is made up of 12 amino acids. Germline values: CDR1 KGHSH, CDR2 LQKENI. The chain's CDR3 is CASSPRDLPLHF. The CDR3 DNA follows: TGTGCCAGCTCACCGCGCGATTTACCCCTCCACTTT.

The gene calls are TRBV29-1 and TRBJ1-1; tentatively, D is TRBD1 (6 bases). Between the trimmed V and J ends, which lost 7 bases and 11 bases, there was a span of 23 bases. From germline, CDR1 is SQVTM and CDR2 ANQGSEA. This CDR3 is 13 amino acids long. CDR3 sequence reads: CSASRGGSGQAFF. The CDR3 DNA follows: TGCAGCGCGAGCCGGGGGGGCAGCGGGCAGGCTTTCTTT.

The chain links TRBV6-1 to TRBJ1-5; D perhaps matches TRBD1 (5 bases). The germline V gene encodes CDR1 MNHNS and CDR2 SASEGT. CDR3 length: 13 residues. Trimming removed 2 bases from V and 6 bases from J, with 8 bases in between. The CDR3 protein is CASSEQGIQPQHF. CDR3 DNA: TGTGCCAGCAGTGAACAGGGAATTCAGCCCCAGCATTTT.

The V call is TRBV6-5, the J call TRBJ1-2; 8 nucleotides agree with TRBD1. CDR1 and CDR2 from the germline V gene are MNHEY and SVGAGI. The CDR3 extends over 14 amino acids. Trimming at V came to 6 bases and at J to 2 bases, leaving 5 bases not matched to a gene. CDR3: CASRGQAANYGYTF. DNA for the CDR3: TGTGCCAGCAGGGGACAGGCTGCGAACTATGGCTACACCTTC.